This T cell receptor beta chain was retrieved from a study of T cell responses to AZD1222 COVID-19 vaccine (dated by TCRdb to the early 2020s). Looking at the study overall: TCR sequencing was performed for about 240 trial participants, of whom around 200 were given two doses of AZD1222 and around 25 were given two doses of MenACWY control vaccine. Trial participants were enrolled by age into 18-55, 56-69 and 70-plus year subgroups, with 148, 28 and 57 TCR-sequenced participants respectively. Broader findings and caveats from the paper: Because no samples from the day 14 peak response were available, repertoires could be characterized only after the peak T cell response. A significant rise in spike-specific TCR breadth and depth was observed after two AZD1222 doses relative to day 0 and relative to MenACWY recipients. The 56-69-year group was small, and its depth increase did not reach significance, likely because of low power. Participants were mostly white British and included more females than males, and it was suggested by the authors that clonal diversity may have been underestimated. Conclusions about previously exposed vaccinees were limited because only six or seven AZD1222 recipients were SARS-CoV-2 seropositive at baseline. Reportedly, almost half of the unique spike-specific TCRs recognized epitopes lying outside the regions that are mutated in the B.1.351 and B.1.1.7 variants. The vaccine-associated CD4 TCRs covered the entire spike protein, and the dominant responses fell in regions 160-218 and 743-854.

The CDR3 regions of human TCRbeta chains were analyzed by immunosequencing. In the original analysis: Repertoire TCRs were matched against a reference library of SARS-CoV-2-specific TCRs generated with the MIRA antigen-specificity platform. Breadth was defined as the fraction of unique TCRs that were SARS-CoV-2-associated. Depth was defined as the fraction of total T cells that were SARS-CoV-2-associated. Using the MIRA data, every spike-specific TCR was mapped to the spike region that the TCR reacted to and assigned to either a CD4 or a CD8 class. Log10-transformed breadth and depth values were compared by one-way ANOVA with Sidak's multiple comparisons tests. TCRdb holds this immuneACCESS table with in-frame rearrangements only. Some clones are missing; in checked studies, unresolved V genes explain under half, and the rest has no known cause. V and J calls and clone size are given by that table; D and trimming were obtained from the DNA. The sample profile shows 65,000 to 95,000 clones; 70% to 90% of them were found once. The top ten clonotypes cover 8.5% to 12% of the sample.

In this sample, this clone turned up once. What antigen it recognizes has not been identified. Within one base of it there is no much larger clone, and no base qualities were kept. The time point tag for this specimen amounts to: about 28 days (+/-7) after the second vaccine dose. AZD1222 recipients given second doses at about 4 weeks or at about 12 weeks were pooled, since spike-specific TCR depth and breadth were not found to differ between the two schedules. Samples from vaccinated people were obtained from the UK trials COV001 and COV002, which included a single-blind randomized controlled phase 2/3 trial of AZD1222 (ChAdOx1 nCoV-19) in healthy adults. Trial participant PBMC samples were collected at day 0 and day 28 after the second dose for TCRbeta chain sequencing. Trimming removed 2 bases from V and 0 bases from J, leaving 5 bases between the germline ends. The germline V gene (reference sequence) specifies SEHNR as CDR1 and FQNEAQ as CDR2. Reading from cysteine to phenylalanine, the CDR3 counts 14 amino acids. The kept DNA is CDR3 alone, 42 bases in frame from the first base.

Recombination linked TRBV7-9 to TRBJ1-5, with the D gene not confidently named. This TCR was recovered from an adult who received the AZD1222 COVID-19 vaccine. Sequenced material: peripheral blood, taken 28 days after the second AZD1222 dose. The CDR3 protein: CASSLSYSNQPQHF. The nucleotides read TGTGCCAGCAGCTTATCTTATAGCAATCAGCCCCAGCATTTT.